The TCR beta chain under discussion was sequenced for a study of cytomegalovirus exposure and HLA in healthy donors. Study results and caveats: Reports state that TCR beta sequences accurately predicted most subjects' HLA-A and HLA-B alleles.

Regarding this clone: The antigen is unknown.

The PCR contained 60 Vbeta and 13 Jbeta primers. Sequencing was performed with immunoSEQ multiplex PCR; in TCRdb, only in-frame clones are kept and a portion is missing. The sample consists of some 160,000 clones, around 79% of them appearing once. The CDR3 is 14 residues long. The V gene's germline CDR1 is SGHNT and CDR2 YYREEE (reference sequence). V lost 0 bases to trimming and J lost 2 bases, with 9 bases between them. The chain joins TRBV5-4 to TRBJ2-7; maybe TRBD2 (6 bases). This receptor was identified in a woman in her 30s in good health and CMV-seronegative. Material for sequencing was PBMCs. The CDR3 reads CASSLEDYAYEQYF. CDR3 nucleotide sequence: TGTGCCAGCAGCTTGGAGGACTACGCCTACGAGCAGTACTTC.